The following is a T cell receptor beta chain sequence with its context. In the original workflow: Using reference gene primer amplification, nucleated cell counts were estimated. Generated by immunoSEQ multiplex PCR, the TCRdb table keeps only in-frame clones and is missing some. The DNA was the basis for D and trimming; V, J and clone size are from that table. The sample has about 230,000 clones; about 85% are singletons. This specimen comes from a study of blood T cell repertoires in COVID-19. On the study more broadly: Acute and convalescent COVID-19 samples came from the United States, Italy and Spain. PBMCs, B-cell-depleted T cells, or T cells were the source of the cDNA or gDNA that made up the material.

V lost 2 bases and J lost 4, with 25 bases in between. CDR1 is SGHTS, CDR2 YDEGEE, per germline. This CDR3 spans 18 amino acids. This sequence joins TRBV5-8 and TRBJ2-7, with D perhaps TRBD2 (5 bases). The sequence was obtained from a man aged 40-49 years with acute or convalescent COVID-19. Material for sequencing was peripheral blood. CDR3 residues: CASSLGYEGEVRTYEQYF. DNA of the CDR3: TGTGCCAGCAGCTTAGGGTATGAGGGTGAAGTACGAACATACGAGCAGTACTTC.